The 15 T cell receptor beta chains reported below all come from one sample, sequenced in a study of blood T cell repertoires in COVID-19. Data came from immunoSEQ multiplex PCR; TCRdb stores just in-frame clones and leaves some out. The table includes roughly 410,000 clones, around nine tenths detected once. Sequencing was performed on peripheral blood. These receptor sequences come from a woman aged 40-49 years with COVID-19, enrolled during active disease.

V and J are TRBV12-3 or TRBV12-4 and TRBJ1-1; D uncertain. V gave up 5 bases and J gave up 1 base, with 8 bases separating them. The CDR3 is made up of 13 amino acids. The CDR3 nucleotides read TGTGCCAGCAGTCACGAGAGGAACACTGAAGCTTTCTTT. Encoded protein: CASSHERNTEAFF.

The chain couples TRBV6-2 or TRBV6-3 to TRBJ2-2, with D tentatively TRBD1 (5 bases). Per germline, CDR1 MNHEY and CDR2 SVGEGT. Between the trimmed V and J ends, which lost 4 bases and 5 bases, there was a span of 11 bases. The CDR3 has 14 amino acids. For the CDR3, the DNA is TGTGCCAGCAGTTTCATACAGGAAACCGGGGAGCTGTTTTTT. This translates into CASSFIQETGELFF.

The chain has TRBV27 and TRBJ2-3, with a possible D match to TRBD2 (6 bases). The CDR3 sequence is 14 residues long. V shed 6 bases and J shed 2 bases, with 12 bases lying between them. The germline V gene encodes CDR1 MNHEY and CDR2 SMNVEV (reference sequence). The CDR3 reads CASSRPGATDTQYF. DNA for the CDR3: TGTGCCAGCAGCCGACCGGGAGCCACAGATACGCAGTATTTT.

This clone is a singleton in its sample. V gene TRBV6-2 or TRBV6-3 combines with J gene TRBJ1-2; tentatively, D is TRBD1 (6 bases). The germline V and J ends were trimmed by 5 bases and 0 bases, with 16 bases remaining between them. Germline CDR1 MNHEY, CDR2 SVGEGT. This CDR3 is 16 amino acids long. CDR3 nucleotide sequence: TGTGCCAGCAGTCCAGCCGGGACACTAACTAACTATGGCTACACCTTC. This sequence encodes CASSPAGTLTNYGYTF.

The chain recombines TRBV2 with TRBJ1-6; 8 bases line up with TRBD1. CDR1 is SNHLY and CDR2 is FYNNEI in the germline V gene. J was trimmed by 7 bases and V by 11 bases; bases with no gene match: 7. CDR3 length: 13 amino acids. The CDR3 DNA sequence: TGTGCCGGCCGGACAGGGCAAAATTCACCCCTCCACTTT. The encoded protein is CAGRTGQNSPLHF.

This CDR3 is CASSLRRSYEQYF. The CDR3 nucleotides read TGTGCCAGCAGTTTAAGGAGGTCCTACGAGCAGTACTTC. The rearrangement links TRBV12-3 or TRBV12-4 to TRBJ2-7, with TRBD2 as a possible D gene (5 bases). Trimming shortened V by 2 bases and J by 1 base, and 6 bases separated the two germline ends. The CDR3 is 13 amino acids.

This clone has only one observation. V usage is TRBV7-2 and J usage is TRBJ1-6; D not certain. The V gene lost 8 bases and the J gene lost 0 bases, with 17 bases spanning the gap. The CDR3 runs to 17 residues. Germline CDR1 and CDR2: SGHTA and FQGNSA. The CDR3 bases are TGTGCCAGCGCTGTGGCCGGAGGGAGCTCCTATAATTCACCCCTCCACTTT. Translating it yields CASAVAGGSSYNSPLHF.

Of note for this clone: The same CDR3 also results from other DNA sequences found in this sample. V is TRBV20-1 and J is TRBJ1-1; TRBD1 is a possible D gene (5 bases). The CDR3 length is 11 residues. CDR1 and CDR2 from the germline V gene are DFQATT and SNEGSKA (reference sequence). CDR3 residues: CRGTGGTEAFF. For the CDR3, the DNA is TGCAGGGGTACGGGGGGTACTGAAGCTTTCTTT.

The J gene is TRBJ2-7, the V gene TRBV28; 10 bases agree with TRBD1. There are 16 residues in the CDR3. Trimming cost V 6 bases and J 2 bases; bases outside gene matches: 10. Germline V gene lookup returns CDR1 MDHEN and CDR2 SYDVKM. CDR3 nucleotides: TGTGCCAGCAGACCGGGACAGGGGTTTCTAACCTACGAGCAGTACTTC. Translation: CASRPGQGFLTYEQYF.

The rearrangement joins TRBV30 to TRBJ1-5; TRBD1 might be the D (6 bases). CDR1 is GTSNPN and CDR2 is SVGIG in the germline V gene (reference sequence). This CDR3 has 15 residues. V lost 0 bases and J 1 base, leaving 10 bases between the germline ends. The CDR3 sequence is CAWSVTRGSNQPQHF. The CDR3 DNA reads TGTGCCTGGAGTGTAACCAGGGGAAGCAATCAGCCCCAGCATTTT.

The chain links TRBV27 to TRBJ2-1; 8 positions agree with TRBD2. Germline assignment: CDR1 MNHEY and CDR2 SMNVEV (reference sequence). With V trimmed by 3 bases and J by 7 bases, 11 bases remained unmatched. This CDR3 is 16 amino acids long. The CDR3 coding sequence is TGTGCCAGCAGTTTCCCCCTGGCGGGAGGAGTGAATGAGCAGTTCTTC. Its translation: CASSFPLAGGVNEQFF.

CDR3 protein: CACPTATGGFWEQFF. The CDR3 DNA reads as TGTGCCTGTCCCACGGCGACAGGGGGTTTTTGGGAGCAGTTCTTC. The rearrangement links TRBV30 to TRBJ2-1; TRBD1 matches 9 bases. Germline V gene data show CDR1 as GTSNPN and CDR2 as SVGIG (reference sequence). V was clipped by 6 bases and J by 10 bases; unmatched bases: 16. This CDR3 has 15 residues.

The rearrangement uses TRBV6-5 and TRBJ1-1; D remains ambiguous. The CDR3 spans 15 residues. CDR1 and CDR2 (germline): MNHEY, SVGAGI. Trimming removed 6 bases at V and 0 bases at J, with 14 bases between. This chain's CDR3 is CASRPDHGVNTEAFF. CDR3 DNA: TGTGCCAGCAGGCCAGACCACGGAGTGAACACTGAAGCTTTCTTT.

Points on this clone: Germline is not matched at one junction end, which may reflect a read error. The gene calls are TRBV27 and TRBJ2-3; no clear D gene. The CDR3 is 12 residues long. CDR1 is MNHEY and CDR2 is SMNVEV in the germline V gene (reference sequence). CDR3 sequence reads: CASSLSRSEMLF. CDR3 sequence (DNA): TGTGCCAGCAGTTTATCCAGGTCCGAGATGTTGTTT.

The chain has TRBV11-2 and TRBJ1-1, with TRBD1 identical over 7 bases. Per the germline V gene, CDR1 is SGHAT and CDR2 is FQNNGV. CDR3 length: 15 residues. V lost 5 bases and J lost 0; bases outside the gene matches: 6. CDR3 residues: CASSHRQGLNTEAFF. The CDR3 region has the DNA TGTGCCAGCAGCCATAGACAGGGACTGAACACTGAAGCTTTCTTT.